This T cell receptor (beta chain) is from a study of blood T cell repertoires in COVID-19. The overall study: The cDNA or gDNA used as material had been derived from T cells, B-cell-depleted T cells, or PBMCs.

As processed by the authors: Nucleated cell counts were estimated from reference gene primer amplification. TCRdb keeps only in-frame clones here, not all; method: immunoSEQ multiplex PCR. For V, J and clone size, that table is used; D and trimming come from the DNA. The data contain 200,000 to 250,000 clones, 82% of them singletons. This clone showed up just a few times. Germline V gene sequence: CDR1 LNHDA, CDR2 SQIVND (reference sequence). Trimming pared 7 bases from V and 4 bases from J, leaving 13 bases between. The CDR3 is 13 amino acids. Seattle patient enrollment occurred during active infection, with longitudinal follow-up thereafter.

This TCR derives from a woman of 80 years or more with COVID-19, enrolled during active disease. The chain employs TRBV19 and TRBJ1-2; D call uncertain. Sequencing input: peripheral blood. The CDR3, as DNA: TGTGCCAGTAAACGAAGGGAGGGCTATGGCTACACCTTC. Its translation is CASKRREGYGYTF. Supplemented by reference TRBV19 and TRBJ1-2, the full variable domain reads DGGITQSPKYLFRKEGQNVTLSCEQNLNHDAMYWYRQDPGQGLRLIYYSQIVNDFQKGDIAEGYSVSREKKESFPLTVTSAQKNPTAFYLCASKRREGYGYTFGSGTRLTVV.